The 32 T cell receptor beta chains in this list originate from one sample, sequenced in a study of cytomegalovirus exposure and HLA in healthy donors. PCR was performed using 60 Vbeta and 13 Jbeta primers. Assay used: immunoSEQ multiplex PCR; TCRdb lists only in-frame clones, some missing. Among 97,000 or so clones listed, roughly 70% were seen once. The sample comprised PBMCs. Receptors were obtained from a man in his forties or fifties in good health and CMV-seronegative.

The V call is TRBV2, the J call TRBJ1-2; TRBD1 agrees at 8 bases. Looked up from germline, CDR1 is SNHLY and CDR2 is FYNNEI. This CDR3 has 13 amino acids. With 8 bases clipped from V and 8 bases from J, the junction kept 10 bases outside the gene matches. CDR3 bases: TGTGCCAGCCCCTCAGGACAGGGCGGAGGCTACACCTTC. Translating gives CASPSGQGGGYTF.

This sequence joins TRBV28 and TRBJ2-7; 9 bases match TRBD1. There are 14 residues in the CDR3. Germline-derived CDR1 and CDR2 are MDHEN and SYDVKM. The CDR3 DNA sequence: TGTGCTGTAAACAGGGGGCTAAAAAGGTACGAGCAGTACTTC. As protein: CAVNRGLKRYEQYF.

The rearrangement joins TRBV9 to TRBJ2-7; TRBD1 agrees at 9 bases. This CDR3 contains 15 residues. From germline, CDR1 is SGDLS and CDR2 YYNGEE. V shed 4 bases and J 4 bases; nucleotides not matched to a gene: 9. CDR3 DNA sequence: TGTGCCAGCAGCCCGGGACAGGGAAGGGCATACGAGCAGTACTTC. Translation gives CASSPGQGRAYEQYF.

In DNA form, the CDR3 reads TGTGCCAGCAGCCAAGGGGCAGGGATCGAGTACGAGCAGTACTTC. It codes for CASSQGAGIEYEQYF. The chain employs TRBV28 and TRBJ2-7; D is perhaps TRBD1 (5 bases). Trimming took 6 bases from V and 4 from J, leaving 19 bases between them. The CDR3 is made up of 15 amino acids. Germline CDR1 MDHEN, CDR2 SYDVKM.

Only a few counts were recorded for this clone. This chain connects TRBV14 to TRBJ1-3; D is ambiguous. CDR1 and CDR2 (germline): SGHDN, FVKESK. CDR3 length: 15 residues. With 4 bases removed from V and 4 bases from J, the gap between germline ends came to 14 bases. CDR3 sequence reads: CASSRIVQAGNTIYF. The CDR3 DNA sequence: TGTGCCAGCAGCCGAATTGTCCAAGCGGGAAACACCATATATTTT.

The V gene is TRBV25-1, the J gene TRBJ2-5; perhaps TRBD2 as D (6 bases). Germline V gene sequence: CDR1 MGHDK, CDR2 SYGVNS. The germline V and J ends were trimmed by 7 bases and 1 base, with 16 bases remaining between them. The CDR3 contains 15 residues. CDR3 amino acids: CASTGRGTGQETQYF. The CDR3 DNA reads TGTGCCAGCACAGGGCGGGGTACGGGCCAAGAGACCCAGTACTTC.

V is TRBV19 and J is TRBJ1-5, with D perhaps matching TRBD1 (5 bases). CDR1 and CDR2 (germline): LNHDA, SQIVND (reference sequence). Between the trimmed V and J ends, which lost 6 bases and 2 bases, there was a span of 11 bases. The CDR3 extends over 14 amino acids. The CDR3 reads CASSLEGGNQPQHF. The CDR3 DNA is TGTGCCAGTAGCCTAGAAGGGGGCAATCAGCCCCAGCATTTT.

This rearrangement joins TRBV4-2 to TRBJ2-1, with a possible D match to TRBD2 (6 bases). CDR1 LGHNA and CDR2 YNFKEQ come from the germline V gene. CDR3 length equals 18 residues. V was clipped by 0 bases and J by 7 bases, with 22 bases between them. The CDR3 region is CASSQEVGRGQRGNEQFF. The CDR3 DNA follows: TGTGCCAGCAGCCAAGAGGTTGGTCGGGGCCAACGGGGGAATGAGCAGTTCTTC.

This chain joins TRBV28 and TRBJ1-2, with D perhaps matching TRBD1 (6 bases). The CDR3 covers 13 residues. Germline values: CDR1 MDHEN, CDR2 SYDVKM. The V gene lost 6 bases and the J gene lost 4 bases, with 12 bases spanning the gap. The CDR3 DNA follows: TGTGCCAGCAGGCCGACAGGATCCTATGGCTACACCTTC. Translating gives CASRPTGSYGYTF.

The rearrangement links TRBV30 to TRBJ2-7; maybe TRBD2 (6 bases). Germline CDR1 and CDR2: GTSNPN and SVGIG (reference sequence). V lost 4 bases and J lost 5, with 21 bases in between. The CDR3 length is 15 residues. CDR3 amino acids: CAWNRPRTRGDEQYF. The CDR3 nucleotides read TGTGCCTGGAATAGGCCCAGGACTCGCGGGGACGAGCAGTACTTC.

V and J are TRBV6-5 and TRBJ2-7; 12 nucleotides match TRBD2. V trimming: 7 bases; J trimming: 12 bases; junction bases outside the gene matches: 10. The V gene's germline CDR1 is MNHEY and CDR2 SVGAGI. The CDR3 sequence is 13 residues long. The CDR3 DNA reads TGTGCCAGCACCTTACTGACTAGCGGGAGTATGTACTTC. It translates to CASTLLTSGSMYF.

The chain uses TRBV7-2 and TRBJ2-7, with 8 bases aligning to TRBD1. CDR3 length: 14 residues. Germline CDR1 reads SGHTA; CDR2 reads FQGNSA. Unmatched junction bases numbered 2, after V lost 1 base and J lost 3 bases. CDR3 loop: CASSLVGQDYEQYF. The CDR3 DNA reads as TGTGCCAGCAGCTTAGTGGGACAGGACTACGAGCAGTACTTC. Looking up the rest from reference TRBV7-2 and TRBJ2-7 gives the full variable domain: GAGVSQSPSNKVTEKGKDVELRCDPISGHTALYWYRQSLGQGLEFLIYFQGNSAPDKSGLPSDRFSAERTGGSVSTLTIQRTQQEDSAVYLCASSLVGQDYEQYFGPGTRLTVT.

The chain combines TRBV16 with TRBJ2-5, with D maybe TRBD2 (5 bases). Germline V gives CDR1 KGHSY, CDR2 FQNENV. This CDR3 comprises 14 residues. The ends were cut back, 6 bases at V and 4 bases at J, with 15 bases in the middle. CDR3 in DNA: TGTGCCAGCAGTCCCTCGGGGTTCCCAGAGACCCAGTACTTC. It translates to CASSPSGFPETQYF.

The chain links TRBV27 to TRBJ1-1, with 12 bases fitting TRBD1. The CDR3 has 16 residues. Trimming at V came to 6 bases and at J to 1 base, leaving 6 bases not matched to a gene. The germline gives CDR1 MNHEY, CDR2 SMNVEV (reference sequence). The CDR3: CASRTGTGGRNTEAFF. DNA for the CDR3: TGTGCCAGCAGAACCGGGACAGGGGGCCGGAACACTGAAGCTTTCTTT.

The chain uses TRBV27 and TRBJ1-1, with 7 bases matching TRBD1. Losses at the gene ends were 1 base for V and 3 bases for J; bases not matched to a gene: 8. Germline CDR1 is MNHEY and CDR2 is SMNVEV (reference sequence). The CDR3 sequence is 16 residues long. CDR3 DNA: TGTGCCAGCAGTTTATACCACAGGGGTGGGGACACTGAAGCTTTCTTT. It specifies CASSLYHRGGDTEAFF.

The rearrangement uses TRBV29-1 and TRBJ1-1; D gene ambiguous. Per germline, CDR1 SQVTM and CDR2 ANQGSEA. The CDR3 extends over 16 amino acids. The V end was cut by 0 bases, the J end by 5 bases, with 19 bases between. CDR3 sequence (DNA): TGCAGCGTTGAAGACCTAGGGCTTGGGAGGAAAACTGAAGCTTTCTTT. Its protein product is CSVEDLGLGRKTEAFF.

The chain employs TRBV29-1 and TRBJ2-1; possible D gene TRBD1, 5 bases. Germline CDR1 SQVTM, CDR2 ANQGSEA. Trimming removed 4 bases at V and 10 bases at J, with 5 bases between. The CDR3 contains 9 residues. The DNA for the CDR3 is TGCAGCGTTGGGGGCGAGCAGTTCTTC. Translation: CSVGGEQFF.

The chain uses TRBV28 and TRBJ2-4; possibly TRBD2 for D (6 bases). The CDR3 is 18 amino acids. Trimming removed 4 bases from V and 8 bases from J, with 27 bases in between. Germline lookup yields CDR1 MDHEN and CDR2 SYDVKM. CDR3 bases: TGTGCCAGCAGTTCCGCGGGGCTAGCGACCCGCCGAGGGGACATTCAGTACTTC. This translates into CASSSAGLATRRGDIQYF.

This clone was recorded once. CDR3 sequence reads: CASSLSGGTSTGETQYF. The CDR3 DNA reads as TGTGCCAGCAGCCTCAGCGGGGGAACCTCAACAGGAGAGACCCAGTACTTC. This sequence joins TRBV11-3 and TRBJ2-5, with 8 bases aligning to TRBD2. Per the germline V gene, CDR1 is SGHNT and CDR2 is YENEEA. Trimming at V came to 5 bases and at J to 4 bases, leaving 15 bases not matched to a gene. CDR3 length: 17 residues. The complete variable domain, with remaining parts taken from reference TRBV11-3 and TRBJ2-5, reads EAGVVQSPRYKIIEKKQPVAFWCNPISGHNTLYWYLQNLGQGPELLIRYENEEAVDDSQLPKDRFSAERLKGVDSTLKIQPAELGDSAVYLCASSLSGGTSTGETQYFGPGTRLLVL.

This clone was found once. This chain links TRBV6-5 with TRBJ2-7; 10 nucleotides line up with TRBD2. V lost 6 bases and J lost 1; bases outside the gene matches: 6. The CDR3 totals 15 residues. The germline V gene encodes CDR1 MNHEY and CDR2 SVGAGI. The CDR3 DNA follows: TGTGCCAGCAGAGCTAGCGGGGGACCTTCCTACGAGCAGTACTTC. It is translated as CASRASGGPSYEQYF.

V usage is TRBV19 and J usage is TRBJ2-6, with unresolved D. The CDR3 loop spans 17 amino acids. Trimming took off 3 bases at V and 4 bases at J, with 16 bases between the two ends. In germline, CDR1 is LNHDA, CDR2 SQIVND (reference sequence). CDR3 loop: CASSMISGVTGANVLTF. The CDR3 DNA reads TGTGCCAGTAGTATGATCAGTGGAGTAACGGGGGCCAACGTCCTGACTTTC.

The chain uses TRBV7-9 and TRBJ2-5, with TRBD2 matching 12 bases. Trimming removed 1 base from V and 5 bases from J; junction bases left unmatched: 2. This CDR3 comprises 15 residues. Germline V gene sequence: CDR1 SEHNR, CDR2 FQNEAQ (reference sequence). The CDR3 nucleotides are TGTGCCAGCAGCTTAGATCTAGCGGGAGGGGAGACCCAGTACTTC. It encodes CASSLDLAGGETQYF.

The J gene is TRBJ2-1, the V gene TRBV14; D is uncertain. Per the germline V gene, CDR1 is SGHDN and CDR2 is FVKESK. This CDR3 has 14 residues. The V end was cut by 4 bases, the J end by 2 bases, with 9 bases between. DNA of the CDR3: TGTGCCAGCAGCCTTGGTAGCCCCTACAATGAGCAGTTCTTC. Translating it yields CASSLGSPYNEQFF.

The chain combines TRBV5-1 with TRBJ2-7; 9 nucleotides line up with TRBD1. The CDR3 totals 14 residues. J gave up 1 base and V 3 bases, and 2 bases lay outside the gene matches. Germline loops: CDR1 SGHRS, CDR2 YFSETQ. For the CDR3, the DNA is TGCGCCAGCAGCTGGGGACAGGGATCCTACGAGCAGTACTTC. This gives the protein CASSWGQGSYEQYF.

This chain uses TRBV5-4 with TRBJ2-5; D perhaps matches TRBD1 (6 bases). Trimming stripped 4 bases from V and 7 bases from J, with 17 bases between. The CDR3 covers 14 residues. Germline CDR1 is SGHNT and CDR2 is YYREEE (reference sequence). The CDR3 reads CASSLSDRGGTQYF. For the CDR3, the DNA is TGTGCCAGCAGCCTCTCCGACAGAGGGGGGACCCAGTACTTC.

The chain's CDR3 is CASSSGGSGTGGKYGYTF. For the CDR3, the DNA is TGTGCCAGCAGCTCGGGGGGGTCCGGGACAGGGGGCAAGTATGGCTACACCTTC. This rearrangement joins TRBV11-2 to TRBJ1-2, with 12 bases fitting TRBD1. V was clipped by 4 bases and J by 5 bases; unmatched bases: 14. The CDR3 contains 18 residues. Per the germline V gene, CDR1 is SGHAT and CDR2 is FQNNGV.

A single count supports this clone. The chain links TRBV4-3 to TRBJ1-5; D might be TRBD1 (5 bases). V was trimmed by 0 bases and J by 7 bases, leaving 16 bases between them. This CDR3 comprises 16 residues. Germline CDR1 and CDR2: LGHNA and YSLEER. The CDR3 reads CASSQDLGGSSQPQHF. CDR3 nucleotide sequence: TGCGCCAGCAGCCAAGATCTGGGGGGAAGCTCGCAGCCCCAGCATTTT.

This sequence joins TRBV5-8 and TRBJ2-7; TRBD2 is a possible D gene (6 bases). The V gene lost 0 bases and the J gene lost 6 bases, with 16 bases spanning the gap. The CDR3 is made up of 15 amino acids. Germline V CDR1 and CDR2: SGHTS, YDEGEE. The CDR3 spells CASSLGRGWVSEQYF. The CDR3 region has the DNA TGTGCCAGCAGCTTGGGGCGGGGCTGGGTGAGCGAGCAGTACTTC.

This clone has more than one count but fewer than ten. The CDR3 sequence is CASSLEGGSGNTIYF. CDR3 in DNA: TGCGCCAGCAGCTTGGAAGGGGGCTCTGGAAACACCATATATTTT. The chain has TRBV5-1 and TRBJ1-3; D perhaps matches TRBD1 (6 bases). The CDR3 covers 15 residues. V was clipped by 0 bases and J by 0 bases, with 7 bases between them. The germline gives CDR1 SGHRS, CDR2 YFSETQ.

This clone was recorded once. V and J are TRBV13 and TRBJ1-6; 7 nucleotides agree with TRBD1. Losses at the gene ends were 8 bases for V and 7 bases for J; bases not matched to a gene: 2. The CDR3 is 12 residues long. In germline, CDR1 is PRHDT, CDR2 FYEKMQ (reference sequence). CDR3 residues: CASGTENSPLHF. The CDR3 DNA is TGTGCCAGCGGGACAGAGAATTCACCCCTCCACTTT.

This sequence joins TRBV10-3 and TRBJ1-3; 12 positions match TRBD1. The ends lost 6 bases at V and 1 base at J; junction bases unmatched: 1. CDR1 is ENHRY, CDR2 SYGVKD, per germline. There are 15 residues in the CDR3. For the CDR3, the DNA is TGTGCCATCAGGGGACAGGGGGCGTCTGGAAACACCATATATTTT. This encodes CAIRGQGASGNTIYF.

The V call is TRBV19, the J call TRBJ2-5, with D uncertain. Germline V gene data show CDR1 as LNHDA and CDR2 as SQIVND (reference sequence). There are 14 residues in the CDR3. The V gene lost 5 bases and the J gene lost 4 bases, with 14 bases spanning the gap. For the CDR3, the DNA is TGTGCCAGTAGTCCTGGCTCCATCCGAGAGACCCAGTACTTC. Its protein is CASSPGSIRETQYF. Using reference TRBV19 and TRBJ2-5 for the parts outside the CDR3, the full variable domain is DGGITQSPKYLFRKEGQNVTLSCEQNLNHDAMYWYRQDPGQGLRLIYYSQIVNDFQKGDIAEGYSVSREKKESFPLTVTSAQKNPTAFYLCASSPGSIRETQYFGPGTRLLVL.